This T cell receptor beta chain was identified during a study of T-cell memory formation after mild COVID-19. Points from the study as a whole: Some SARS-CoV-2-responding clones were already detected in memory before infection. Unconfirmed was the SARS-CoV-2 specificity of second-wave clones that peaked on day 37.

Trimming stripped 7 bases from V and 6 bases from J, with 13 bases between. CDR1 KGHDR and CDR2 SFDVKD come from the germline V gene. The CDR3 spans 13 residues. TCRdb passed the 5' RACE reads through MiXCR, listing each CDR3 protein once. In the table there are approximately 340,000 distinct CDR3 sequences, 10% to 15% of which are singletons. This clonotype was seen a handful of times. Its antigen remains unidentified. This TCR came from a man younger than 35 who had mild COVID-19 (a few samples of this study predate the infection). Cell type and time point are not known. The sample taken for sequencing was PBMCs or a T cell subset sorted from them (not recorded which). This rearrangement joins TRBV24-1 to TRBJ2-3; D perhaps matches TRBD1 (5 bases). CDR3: CATSARVPDTQYF. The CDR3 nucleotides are TGTGCCACCAGCGCCAGGGTGCCCGATACGCAGTATTTT.